Listed below are T cell receptor beta chains from one sample, sequenced in a study of Ad26.COV2.S vaccination and SARS-CoV-2 variants. The assay was immunoSEQ multiplex PCR, and TCRdb's table has in-frame clones only and misses some. The sample has approximately 300,000 clones, 86% seen once. The sequences come from peripheral blood, collected in a trial of Ad26.COV2.S vaccine versus placebo. These receptors originate from a person aged 18 to 59 who received the Ad26.COV2.S COVID-19 vaccine or a placebo. The CDR3 runs from the conserved cysteine through the conserved F or W. Fields, in order: CDR3 protein, CDR3 DNA, D gene, V gene, clone size, J gene. A D gene is named only where the DNA matches it firmly. The listing skips clone size in some rows; elsewhere it reads once, few, many or a size class.

CASSSLTGVGEKLFF,TGTGCCAGCAGCTCCCTAACAGGGGTCGGTGAAAAACTGTTTTTT,TRBD1,TRBV7-9,NA,TRBJ1-4
CAWSTAGGRAGNTIYF,TGTGCCTGGAGTACCGCAGGGGGCCGAGCCGGAAACACCATATATTTT,TRBD1,TRBV30,NA,TRBJ1-3
CASSSGRSYNSPLHF,TGCGCCAGCAGCTCTGGCAGGTCCTATAATTCACCCCTCCACTTT,NA,TRBV5-1,NA,TRBJ1-6
CASRSYADEQFF,TGTGCCAGCAGGTCTTACGCCGATGAGCAGTTCTTC,NA,TRBV2,once,TRBJ2-1
CASSLVQGYTEAFF,TGTGCCAGCAGCTTAGTGCAGGGGTACACTGAAGCTTTCTTT,NA,TRBV7-9,NA,TRBJ1-1
CASSQESLTGALRDSTDTQYF,TGCGCCAGCAGCCAAGAATCCCTGACAGGGGCCCTAAGGGATAGCACAGATACGCAGTATTTT,TRBD1,TRBV4-3,NA,TRBJ2-3
CASSSRQGGNQPQHF,TGTGCCAGCAGTTCAAGACAGGGGGGCAATCAGCCCCAGCATTTT,TRBD1,TRBV6-5,NA,TRBJ1-5
CSASRGDTQYF,TGCAGTGCCTCTCGTGGGGATACGCAGTATTTT,NA,TRBV20-1,NA,TRBJ2-3
CASRPGQGESGELFF,TGTGCCAGCAGACCGGGACAGGGGGAAAGCGGGGAGCTGTTTTTT,TRBD1,TRBV6-4,few,TRBJ2-2
CAISGQGYTGELFF,TGTGCCATCAGTGGACAGGGTTACACCGGGGAGCTGTTTTTT,TRBD1,TRBV10-3,once,TRBJ2-2
CASSPVRETATNEKLFF,TGTGCCAGCTCACCAGTGAGAGAAACTGCAACTAATGAAAAACTGTTTTTT,NA,TRBV18,once,TRBJ1-4
CASRLAEKSTDTQYF,TGTGCCAGTCGCCTAGCGGAGAAAAGCACAGATACGCAGTATTTT,TRBD2,TRBV4-2,NA,TRBJ2-3
CASSYTSGGYNEQFF,TGTGCCAGCAGCTATACTAGCGGGGGCTACAATGAGCAGTTCTTC,TRBD2,TRBV5-4,few,TRBJ2-1
CASSEGKGGEKLFF,TGTGCCAGCAGTGAAGGGAAGGGAGGGGAAAAACTGTTTTTT,NA,TRBV6-1,NA,TRBJ1-4
CASSERGEDGYTF,TGTGCCAGCAGTGAAAGAGGGGAAGATGGCTACACCTTC,NA,TRBV2,NA,TRBJ1-2
CASSDQGSRDKNIQYF,TGTGCCAGCAGTGACCAGGGTTCAAGGGACAAAAACATTCAGTACTTC,NA,TRBV6-1,NA,TRBJ2-4
CASSPSAGGYTEAFF,TGTGCCAGCTCACCATCGGCAGGGGGATATACCGAAGCTTTCTTT,TRBD1,TRBV18,few,TRBJ1-1
CASRQGAHIQYF,TGTGCCAGCCGACAGGGGGCGCACATTCAGTACTTC,TRBD1,TRBV6-6,NA,TRBJ2-4
CATSPNQWTQYF,TGTGCCACCTCACCGAACCAGTGGACTCAGTACTTC,NA,TRBV6-5,NA,TRBJ2-4
CASSSLTSSAEQYF,TGTGCCAGCAGCTCCTTGACTAGTAGCGCCGAGCAGTACTTC,NA,TRBV7-9,NA,TRBJ2-7
CASSVKTGVRTEAFF,TGTGCCAGCAGCGTAAAAACAGGGGTGAGGACTGAAGCTTTCTTT,TRBD1,TRBV5-4,NA,TRBJ1-1
CASKTGGQGGYGYTF,TGTGCCAGCAAAACCGGGGGACAGGGAGGCTATGGCTACACCTTC,TRBD1,TRBV7-2,NA,TRBJ1-2
CASSKTGPGEKLFF,TGTGCCAGCAGTAAGACAGGGCCTGGTGAAAAACTGTTTTTT,TRBD1,TRBV28,NA,TRBJ1-4
CASSQVETDRLNTEAFF,TGTGCCAGCAGCCAAGTGGAGACAGACCGATTGAACACTGAAGCTTTCTTT,NA,TRBV7-8,NA,TRBJ1-1
CSARDHDAQYF,TGCAGTGCTAGAGATCATGATGCGCAGTACTTC,NA,TRBV20-1,NA,TRBJ2-7
CAWSVAVANYGYTF,TGTGCCTGGAGTGTGGCAGTAGCTAACTATGGCTACACCTTC,NA,TRBV30,NA,TRBJ1-2
CASSPSRTQGAEGNTIYF,TGTGCCAGCAGCCCCTCTCGGACCCAGGGGGCAGAGGGAAACACCATATATTTT,TRBD1,TRBV7-2,NA,TRBJ1-3
CASSHLSGELFF,TGTGCCAGTAGTCACCTTTCCGGTGAGCTGTTTTTT,NA,TRBV19,NA,TRBJ2-2
CASSLEGRGANEKLFF,TGTGCCAGCAGCTTGGAAGGGAGAGGGGCTAATGAAAAACTGTTTTTT,NA,TRBV5-4,NA,TRBJ1-4
CSVERRTEYGYTF,TGCAGCGTTGAAAGGCGGACAGAGTATGGCTACACCTTC,NA,TRBV29-1,NA,TRBJ1-2
CATRTGTNTGELFF,TGTGCCACCAGGACAGGGACGAACACCGGGGAGCTGTTTTTT,TRBD1,TRBV11-3,NA,TRBJ2-2
CASRPTGASNQPQHF,TGTGCCAGCAGGCCGACAGGGGCAAGTAATCAGCCCCAGCATTTT,TRBD1,TRBV6-5,NA,TRBJ1-5
CASSKHRLVQETQYF,TGTGCCAGCAGCAAACACCGACTAGTCCAAGAGACCCAGTACTTC,NA,TRBV11-2,NA,TRBJ2-5
CASSTRTASYTF,TGTGCCAGCAGCACGCGGACAGCCAGCTACACCTTC,NA,TRBV9,NA,TRBJ1-2
CASRHRDGGNTIYF,TGTGCCAGCAGGCACAGGGACGGGGGAAACACCATATATTTT,NA,TRBV2,NA,TRBJ1-3
CASSHGDRESGNTIYF,TGTGCCAGCAGCCATGGGGACAGGGAATCTGGAAACACCATATATTTT,TRBD1,TRBV14,NA,TRBJ1-3
CASSRRGHLEETQYF,TGTGCCAGCTCAAGGCGGGGGCACCTTGAAGAGACCCAGTACTTC,NA,TRBV18,NA,TRBJ2-5
CASSYRAGRDEQYF,TGTGCCAGCAGTTACCGCGCAGGGCGGGACGAGCAGTACTTC,NA,TRBV6-5,NA,TRBJ2-7
CASSFRGETQYF,TGTGCCAGCAGCTTTCGGGGAGAGACCCAGTACTTC,NA,TRBV3-1/TRBV3-2,NA,TRBJ2-5
CATSRDIGGETQYF,TGTGCCACCAGCAGAGATATTGGGGGAGAGACCCAGTACTTC,NA,TRBV15,NA,TRBJ2-5
CASSLQGADGYTF,TGTGCCAGCAGCTTACAGGGGGCTGATGGCTACACCTTC,TRBD1,TRBV7-9,NA,TRBJ1-2
CASERAGRDHSYEQYF,TGTGCCAGCGAGCGAGCAGGCAGGGATCACTCCTACGAGCAGTACTTC,NA,TRBV27,NA,TRBJ2-7
CASSYLTGGTEAFF,TGTGCCAGCAGTTACTTGACAGGGGGGACTGAAGCTTTCTTT,TRBD1,TRBV6-5,NA,TRBJ1-1
CASSYRDGNTGELFF,TGTGCCAGCAGTTACCGTGACGGAAACACCGGGGAGCTGTTTTTT,NA,TRBV6-5,NA,TRBJ2-2
CASKPGTDLYGYTF,TGTGCCAGTAAACCGGGGACAGACCTCTATGGCTACACCTTC,TRBD1,TRBV19,few,TRBJ1-2
CASSVGLAVNNEQFF,TGTGCCAGCAGCGTAGGACTAGCGGTGAACAATGAGCAGTTCTTC,TRBD2,TRBV9,NA,TRBJ2-1
CASSSDRWQEKLFF,TGTGCCAGCAGCTCCGACAGGTGGCAGGAAAAACTGTTTTTT,NA,TRBV5-4,NA,TRBJ1-4
CASTTHQAAEAFF,TGTGCCAGCACCACCCACCAGGCAGCTGAAGCTTTCTTT,NA,TRBV14,few,TRBJ1-1
CASSYSFGAAYSNQPQHF,TGTGCCAGCAGTTACTCGTTTGGGGCAGCGTATAGCAATCAGCCCCAGCATTTT,NA,TRBV6-7,NA,TRBJ1-5
CASSEAWAWNEQYF,TGTGCCAGCAGTGAAGCCTGGGCTTGGAACGAGCAGTACTTC,NA,TRBV6-1,NA,TRBJ2-7
CASSPPGPQETQYF,TGTGCCAGCAGCCCCCCGGGACCGCAAGAGACCCAGTACTTC,NA,TRBV5-4,NA,TRBJ2-5
CASSPLGSSYNEQFF,TGTGCCAGCTCACCACTTGGGAGCTCCTACAATGAGCAGTTCTTC,NA,TRBV18,few,TRBJ2-1
CASGKGVRDPRETQYF,TGTGCCAGCGGGAAGGGCGTCAGGGACCCTCGGGAGACCCAGTACTTC,NA,TRBV27,NA,TRBJ2-5
CASSQRGSSTDTQYF,TGCGCCAGCAGCCAACGGGGCTCTAGCACAGATACGCAGTATTTT,NA,TRBV4-1,NA,TRBJ2-3
CASSPSFGKTYEQYF,TGTGCCAGCTCACCCAGTTTCGGAAAGACCTACGAGCAGTACTTC,NA,TRBV18,NA,TRBJ2-7
CASSFYRTDNYGYTF,TGTGCCAGCAGCTTTTATCGGACAGATAACTATGGCTACACCTTC,NA,TRBV5-6,NA,TRBJ1-2
CASSKGQAYEQYF,TGTGCCAGTAGTAAGGGACAAGCCTACGAGCAGTACTTC,NA,TRBV19,once,TRBJ2-7
CASSGDRGAYEQYF,TGTGCCAGCAGCGGCGACAGGGGGGCCTACGAGCAGTACTTC,TRBD1,TRBV6-5,NA,TRBJ2-7